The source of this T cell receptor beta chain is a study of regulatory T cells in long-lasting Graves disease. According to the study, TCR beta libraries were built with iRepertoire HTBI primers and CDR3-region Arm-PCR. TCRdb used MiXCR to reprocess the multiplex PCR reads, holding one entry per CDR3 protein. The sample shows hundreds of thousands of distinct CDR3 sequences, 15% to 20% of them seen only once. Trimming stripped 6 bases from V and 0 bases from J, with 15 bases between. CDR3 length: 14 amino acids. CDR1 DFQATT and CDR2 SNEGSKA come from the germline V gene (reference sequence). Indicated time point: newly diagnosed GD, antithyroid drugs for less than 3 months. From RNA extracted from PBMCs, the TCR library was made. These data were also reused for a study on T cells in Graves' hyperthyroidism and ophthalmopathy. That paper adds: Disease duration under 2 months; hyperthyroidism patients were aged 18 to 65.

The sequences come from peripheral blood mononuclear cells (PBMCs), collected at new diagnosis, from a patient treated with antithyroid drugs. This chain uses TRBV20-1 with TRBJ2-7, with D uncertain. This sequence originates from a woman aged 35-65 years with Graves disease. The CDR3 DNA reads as TGCAGTGCCAGCCTCCGGAGCGACTCCTACGAGCAGTACTTC. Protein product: CSASLRSDSYEQYF.